This TCR beta chain stems from a study of blood T cell repertoires in COVID-19 (dated by TCRdb to the early 2020s). Background for the entire study: The collaborator samples originated in the United States, Italy and Spain and spanned the acute and convalescent phases of COVID-19. The material from the prospective study consisted of cDNA or gDNA derived from T cells, B-cell-depleted T cells, or PBMCs. The dataset comprised deeply sampled blood TCRbeta repertoires from subjects exposed to, actively infected with, or recovered from COVID-19. The repertoires were released in a freely available public database intended as a resource for research on the immune response to SARS-CoV-2. The samples were drawn from the first 160 participants of the ongoing ImmuneRACE study and from some 1,300 subjects provided by 6 global collaborators. The sample metadata nearly always contained a de-identified subject ID, COVID-19 status, age in years and sex. HLA class I and class II types, where available, came from metadata supplied by the sample provider rather than from assay-based typing.

Findings and caveats that apply to the study as a whole: How much clinical and demographic metadata was included differed by source and by participant, and the metadata was provided uncurated.

Trimming removed 0 bases from V and 7 bases from J, leaving 11 bases between the germline ends. The CDR3, cysteine through phenylalanine, is 14 amino acids long. Only the CDR3 DNA is retained, 42 bases long and in frame from the first base. CDR1 and CDR2 are drawn from the germline V gene (reference sequence): SGHKS, YYEKEE. On this clone: The specificity of this receptor is unknown. No quality values exist for individual bases; no much larger clone is one base distant.

In Seattle, one collaborating source enrolled patients while the infection was active and tracked those patients longitudinally over the course of disease. Whole blood was collected in K2EDTA tubes by collaborating institutions according to the institutions' own protocols. Collaborator samples were shipped for TCRbeta analysis as frozen whole blood, isolated PBMCs, or DNA extracted from either sample type. The immunoSEQ Assay, a bias-controlled multiplex PCR, was used to amplify TCRbeta CDR3 regions from genomic DNA. In the source study's methods: Within the assay, amplification of reference gene primers was used to estimate how many nucleated cells each sample contained. To quantify the absolute abundance of each unique TCRbeta CDR3 rearrangement, sequence reads were collapsed and filtered. For each sample, productive Simpson clonality was calculated as the square root of Simpson's diversity index across productive rearrangements. Held by TCRdb, this immuneACCESS table contains in-frame sequences only and omits some clones. Under half of the omission traces to an unresolved V gene where checked; the cause of the rest is unknown. The V and J calls and clone size come from that table; D and trimming were worked out from the DNA. Counted in this sample were about 370,000 clones; around 92% of them appeared once. In total, the top ten clones hold approximately 3% of the sample.

The sequence links TRBV5-5 to TRBJ2-1, and perhaps TRBD1 as D gene, on 6 matching bases. Sequencing was done on a sample of peripheral blood. This sequence was found in a woman in her twenties or thirties with COVID-19, enrolled during active disease. The bases read TGTGCCAGCAGCTTGGGGGCTCAGGGGAATGAGCAGTTCTTC. Its product reads: CASSLGAQGNEQFF.